This T cell receptor (beta chain) was profiled in a study of blood T cell repertoires in COVID-19. Using immunoSEQ multiplex PCR, the repertoire was profiled, and TCRdb retains in-frame clones only, with some absent. The table lists 55,000 to 70,000 clones, around 86% of them singletons. V trimming: 2 bases; J trimming: 1 base; junction bases outside the gene matches: 5. CDR3 length equals 17 residues. Germline CDR1 KGHSH, CDR2 LQKENI. The receptor was isolated from a man aged 65 to 79 with acute or convalescent COVID-19. The sample was peripheral blood. V usage is TRBV18 and J usage is TRBJ2-3; 11 nucleotides agree with TRBD2. The CDR3 DNA sequence: TGTGCCAGCTCACCAATTGGTAGCGGGAGGGGCACAGATACGCAGTATTTT. Amino acid sequence: CASSPIGSGRGTDTQYF.